The 22 T cell receptor beta chains reported below all come from one sample, sequenced in a study of kidney transplant recipient with SARS-CoV-2 infection. Using its own MiXCR run on the reads, TCRdb lists one record per CDR3 protein. The sample consists of fewer than 250,000 distinct CDR3 sequences, about 30% of them appearing once. The starting material was a blood sample, obtained at baseline and between days 110 and 120 from a kidney transplant recipient. The receptors were sampled from a male patient aged 25 to 39 who had COVID-19 and was a kidney transplant recipient. Some T cells may trace back to the graft donor.

The sample holds many counts of this clonotype. The chain links TRBV7-6 to TRBJ1-1; possibly TRBD1 for D (5 bases). Between the trimmed V and J ends, which lost 0 bases and 8 bases, there was a span of 16 bases. Per germline, CDR1 SGHVS and CDR2 FNYEAQ. The CDR3 is made up of 15 amino acids. The CDR3 loop reads CASSLARPGEGEAFF. DNA for the CDR3: TGTGCCAGCAGCTTAGCCCGCCCGGGGGAGGGGGAAGCTTTCTTT.

This clonotype has at least ten counts. V usage is TRBV11-3 and J usage is TRBJ1-2; TRBD1 might be the D (6 bases). The germline CDR1 and CDR2 sequences are SGHNT and YENEEA. V lost 0 bases and J 8 bases, leaving 19 bases between the germline ends. The CDR3 is 16 amino acids. CDR3 DNA sequence: TGTGCCAGCAGCTTAGATTATTTGGGCCAGGGGAACGGCTACACCTTC. It codes for CASSLDYLGQGNGYTF.

Details on this clonotype: One base away lies a much larger clone, so this may be a sequencing read error. The chain has TRBV9 and TRBJ1-2; D remains ambiguous. This CDR3 is 16 amino acids long. Trimming removed 7 bases at V and 4 bases at J, with 23 bases between. Looked up from germline, CDR1 is SGDLS and CDR2 is YYNGEE. CDR3 nucleotide sequence: TGTGCCAGCTGTGGTCAGTACCCAAGAAAGACCTATGGCTACACCTTC. Protein product: CASCGQYPRKTYGYTF.

This clonotype occurred many times. CDR3 protein: CASSMYRECRKTYGYTF. As DNA, the CDR3 is TGTGCCAGCAGTATGTACCGGGAATGTAGAAAGACCTATGGCTACACCTTC. The chain joins TRBV6-1 to TRBJ1-2; D gene unclear. The CDR3 contains 17 residues. Germline CDR1 MNHNS, CDR2 SASEGT. V gave up 5 bases and J gave up 4 bases, with 23 bases separating them.

Details on this clonotype: This may be a read error: a much more frequent sequence differs by one nucleotide. Written as DNA, the CDR3 is TGTGCCAGCGGCTTAGAACGCAGAGACGGAAAGACCTATGGCTACACCTTC. The encoded protein is CASGLERRDGKTYGYTF. The V gene is TRBV7-2, the J gene TRBJ1-2; the D is unclear. This CDR3 has 17 residues. CDR1 and CDR2 from the germline V gene are SGHTA and FQGNSA. Filled out from reference TRBV7-2 and TRBJ1-2, the complete variable domain reads GAGVSQSPSNKVTEKGKDVELRCDPISGHTALYWYRQSLGQGLEFLIYFQGNSAPDKSGLPSDRFSAERTGGSVSTLTIQRTQQEDSAVYLCASGLERRDGKTYGYTFGSGTRLTVV.

As concerns this clonotype: Being one base from a much bigger clone, this may be a read error. This chain uses TRBV4-2 with TRBJ1-5; D is undetermined. CDR3 length: 14 amino acids. Germline CDR1 LGHNA, CDR2 YNFKEQ. V lost 0 bases, J lost 11 bases, and 14 bases lay in between. The CDR3 region is CASSQESESQSQHF. The CDR3 region has the DNA TGTGCCAGCAGCCAAGAGTCCGAGTCCCAGTCCCAGCATTTT.

Only a few counts were recorded for this clonotype. One end of the junction does not line up with germline, which may come from a read error. The rearrangement uses TRBV3-1 and TRBJ1-2; 8 bases agree with TRBD1. Germline V lookup: CDR1 LGHDT, CDR2 YNNKEL (reference sequence). This CDR3 is built from 13 residues. In DNA, the CDR3 is TGTGCCGGCAGCCTCGGGACAGGCTATGGCTACACCTTC. This codes for CAGSLGTGYGYTF.

This clonotype was observed a few times. The J gene is TRBJ2-7, the V gene TRBV29-1, with 14 nucleotides matching TRBD2. Losses at the gene ends were 6 bases for V and 7 bases for J; bases not matched to a gene: 8. Germline V gene data show CDR1 as SQVTM and CDR2 as ANQGSEA. This CDR3 comprises 14 residues. CDR3 residues: CSVTGLAGGSEQYF. The CDR3 DNA reads as TGCAGCGTGACCGGACTAGCGGGGGGTTCTGAGCAGTACTTC.

This clonotype was counted a few times. The chain combines TRBV30 with TRBJ1-2; D gene uncertain. CDR3 length: 16 amino acids. Trimming took 5 bases from V and 4 from J, leaving 23 bases between them. CDR1 GTSNPN and CDR2 SVGIG come from the germline V gene (reference sequence). The CDR3: CAWGLSRYRKTYGYTF. In DNA form, the CDR3 reads TGTGCCTGGGGTCTGTCGCGTTATAGAAAGACCTATGGCTACACCTTC.

Only a few counts were recorded for this clonotype. Given a much more abundant clone one base away, this may be a read error. Written as DNA, the CDR3 is TGTGCCAGCAGCTGTATTTTCAGAAACGGAAAGACCTATGGCTACACCTTC. Amino acids: CASSCIFRNGKTYGYTF. V usage is TRBV7-2 and J usage is TRBJ1-2, with D unclear. Germline values: CDR1 SGHTA, CDR2 FQGNSA. Trimming removed 4 bases from V and 4 bases from J, with 22 bases in between. The CDR3 is 17 amino acids.

Worth noting for this clonotype: With a much larger clone just one base away, this may be a read error. Likely a read error: the CDR3 ends without its conserved phenylalanine or tryptophan. This chain connects TRBV2 to TRBJ2-2; tentative D call: TRBD1 (6 bases). V dropped 11 bases and J dropped 6 bases, with 16 bases sitting between them. Per germline, CDR1 SNHLY and CDR2 FYNNEI. This CDR3 has 13 residues. The CDR3 protein is CAVTGTQSGELFY. The CDR3 coding sequence is TGTGCCGTTACAGGGACCCAGTCCGGGGAGCTGTTTTAT.

This clonotype was detected many times. The chain employs TRBV5-1 and TRBJ2-7, with 10 bases identical to TRBD1. Germline values: CDR1 SGHRS, CDR2 YFSETQ. This CDR3 region has 15 residues. V shed 4 bases, J shed 0 bases, and the junction held 4 bases outside the gene matches. The CDR3 DNA follows: TGCGCCAGCAGCAGAGGGACAGGGGTCTCCTACGAGCAGTACTTC. Amino acids: CASSRGTGVSYEQYF.

This clonotype was recorded many times. The rearrangement links TRBV9 to TRBJ2-7; TRBD2 might be the D (5 bases). This CDR3 spans 14 amino acids. V dropped 0 bases and J dropped 3 bases, with 10 bases sitting between them. Germline V gives CDR1 SGDLS, CDR2 YYNGEE. CDR3 in DNA: TGTGCCAGCAGCGTAGTCAGCGGTGGCTACGAGCAGTACTTC. As protein: CASSVVSGGYEQYF.

Concerning this clonotype: Just one base apart from a much larger clone, this may be a read error. The chain joins TRBV7-4 to TRBJ1-2; D remains ambiguous. The CDR3 is 17 residues long. The germline CDR1 and CDR2 sequences are SGHVT and SQSDAQ. The CDR3 sequence is CASSWSFSARKTYGHTF. CDR3 DNA: TGTGCCAGCAGCTGGTCTTTTTCAGCTCGAAAGACCTATGGCCACACCTTC. Filled out from reference TRBV7-4 and TRBJ1-2, the complete variable domain reads GAGVSQSPRYKVAKRGRDVALRCDSISGHVTLYWYRQTLGQGSEVLTYSQSDAQRDKSGRPSGRFSAERPERSVSTLKIQRTEQGDSAVYLCASSWSFSARKTYGHTFGSGTRLTVV.

This clonotype was observed at least ten times. This sequence joins TRBV5-1 and TRBJ2-7, with D tentatively TRBD1 or TRBD2 (5 bases each). This CDR3 comprises 15 residues. V lost 1 base to trimming and J lost 4 bases, with 15 bases between them. Germline V gene data show CDR1 as SGHRS and CDR2 as YFSETQ. The CDR3 bases are TGCGCCAGCAGCTTGAACGCAGGGACGGCGTACGAGCAGTACTTC. This gives the protein CASSLNAGTAYEQYF.

About this clonotype itself: A clone one base away is much larger, so this may be a read error. The chain uses TRBV7-7 and TRBJ1-2; D uncertain. Trimming stripped 5 bases from V and 4 bases from J, with 23 bases between. The CDR3 covers 17 residues. Germline-derived CDR1 and CDR2 are SSHAT and FNYEAQ (reference sequence). The CDR3 region has the DNA TGTGCCAGCAGCAGGACTATTAAGTGCCGAAAGACCTATGGCTACACCTTC. It translates to CASSRTIKCRKTYGYTF. Based on the CDR3 plus reference TRBV7-7 and TRBJ1-2, the full variable domain is GAGVSQSPRYKVTKRGQDVTLRCDPISSHATLYWYQQALGQGPEFLTYFNYEAQPDKSGLPSDRFSAERPEGSISTLTIQRTEQRDSAMYRCASSRTIKCRKTYGYTFGSGTRLTVV.

As for this clonotype: A much larger clone differs by one base, so this may be a read error. CDR3 region: CASSFQAGGSDEQFF. The CDR3 bases are TGTGCCAGCAGCTTTCAAGCGGGAGGTTCCGATGAGCAGTTCTTC. The rearrangement uses TRBV5-4 and TRBJ2-1; 9 nucleotides match TRBD2. With 2 bases clipped from V and 8 bases from J, the junction kept 8 bases outside the gene matches. Germline CDR1 is SGHNT and CDR2 is YYREEE (reference sequence). CDR3 length: 15 amino acids.

This clonotype has at least ten counts. The DNA is left out, because the CDR3 cannot be placed on it with certainty; the CDR3 is given as TCRdb lists it. The chain links TRBV7-5 to TRBJ1-2. TRBV7-5 is recorded as a pseudogene. 19 amino acids form the CDR3, both terminal residues included. The CDR3 sequence: CISVPENKHEVGKTYGYTF.

This clonotype was observed a handful of times. The genes are TRBV20-1 and TRBJ2-4; a weak D match, TRBD2 (6 bases). CDR1 and CDR2 from the germline V gene are DFQATT and SNEGSKA (reference sequence). This CDR3 is built from 18 residues. V lost 3 bases, J lost 1 base, and 22 bases lay in between. CDR3 DNA: TGCAGTGCTAGGGAGCCGGGACTTGTTGGTTTTGCCAAAAACATTCAGTACTTC. Its protein is CSAREPGLVGFAKNIQYF.

On this clonotype itself: This may be a read error: a much more frequent sequence differs by one nucleotide. The CDR3 DNA is TGTGCCAGCGGCCTTGGGACAGACTACGAGCAGTACTTC. Translating gives CASGLGTDYEQYF. The gene calls are TRBV6-8 and TRBJ2-7, with 7 bases fitting TRBD1. CDR1 MNHGY and CDR2 SAAAGT come from the germline V gene. This CDR3 comprises 13 residues. The junction had 7 bases not matched to a gene; V was cut back by 8 bases and J by 3 bases.

This clonotype has a count of ten or more. The rearrangement joins TRBV11-3 to TRBJ2-1, with TRBD1 matching 7 bases. Germline CDR1 SGHNT, CDR2 YENEEA. The J segment lost 9 bases and the V segment lost 5 bases, leaving 10 bases of the junction unmatched. CDR3 length equals 14 residues. The CDR3 is CASSPRRGPIEQFF. CDR3 coding DNA: TGTGCCAGCAGCCCAAGAAGGGGGCCGATTGAGCAGTTCTTC.

This clonotype occurred many times. Sequence at one end of the junction differs from germline and may be a read error. The V and J genes are TRBV7-2 and TRBJ2-2; D gene unclear. The CDR3 is 14 amino acids. Germline-derived CDR1 and CDR2 are SGHTA and FQGNSA. The CDR3 protein is CASRFRTNTGELFF. In nucleotides, the CDR3 is TGTGCCAGCCGCTTCCGGACGAACACCGGGGAGCTGTTTTTT.